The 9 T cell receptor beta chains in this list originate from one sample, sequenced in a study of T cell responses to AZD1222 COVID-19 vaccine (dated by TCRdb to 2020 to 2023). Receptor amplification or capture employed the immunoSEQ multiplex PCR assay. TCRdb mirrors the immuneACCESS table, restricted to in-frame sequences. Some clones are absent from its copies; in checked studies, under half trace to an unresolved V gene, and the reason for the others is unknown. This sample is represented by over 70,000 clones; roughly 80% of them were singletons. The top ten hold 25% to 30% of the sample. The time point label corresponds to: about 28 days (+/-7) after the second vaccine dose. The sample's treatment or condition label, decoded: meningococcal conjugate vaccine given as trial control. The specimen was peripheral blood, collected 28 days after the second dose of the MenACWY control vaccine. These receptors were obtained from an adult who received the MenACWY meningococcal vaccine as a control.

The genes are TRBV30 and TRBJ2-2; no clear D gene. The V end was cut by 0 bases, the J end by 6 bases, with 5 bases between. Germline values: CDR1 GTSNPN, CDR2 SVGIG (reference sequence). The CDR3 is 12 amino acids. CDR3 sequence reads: CAWSVVAGELFF. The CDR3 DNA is TGTGCCTGGAGTGTAGTAGCCGGGGAGCTGTTTTTT.

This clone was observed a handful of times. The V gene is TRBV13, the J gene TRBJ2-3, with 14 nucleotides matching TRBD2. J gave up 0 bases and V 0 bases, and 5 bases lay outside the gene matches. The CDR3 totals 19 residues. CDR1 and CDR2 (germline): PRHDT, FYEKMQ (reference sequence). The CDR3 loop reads CASSLGRGTSGGSTDTQYF. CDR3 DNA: TGTGCCAGCAGCTTAGGTAGGGGGACTAGCGGGGGAAGCACAGATACGCAGTATTTT. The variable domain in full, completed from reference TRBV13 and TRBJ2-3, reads AAGVIQSPRHLIKEKRETATLKCYPIPRHDTVYWYQQGPGQDPQFLISFYEKMQSDKGSIPDRFSAQQFSDYHSELNMSSLELGDSALYFCASSLGRGTSGGSTDTQYFGPGTRLTVL.

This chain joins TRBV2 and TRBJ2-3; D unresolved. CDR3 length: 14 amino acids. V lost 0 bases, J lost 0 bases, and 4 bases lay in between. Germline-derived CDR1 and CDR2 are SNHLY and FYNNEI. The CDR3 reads CASSEAQSTDTQYF. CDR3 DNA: TGTGCCAGCAGTGAAGCACAGAGCACAGATACGCAGTATTTT.

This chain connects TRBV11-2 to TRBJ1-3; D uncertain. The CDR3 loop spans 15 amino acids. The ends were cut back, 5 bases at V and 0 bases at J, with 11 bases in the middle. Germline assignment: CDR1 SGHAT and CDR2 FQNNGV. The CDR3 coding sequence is TGTGCCAGCAGCCCCATTGGGCGCTCTGGAAACACCATATATTTT. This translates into CASSPIGRSGNTIYF. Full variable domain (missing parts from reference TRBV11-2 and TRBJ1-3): EAGVAQSPRYKIIEKRQSVAFWCNPISGHATLYWYQQILGQGPKLLIQFQNNGVVDDSQLPKDRFSAERLKGVDSTLKIQPAKLEDSAVYLCASSPIGRSGNTIYFGEGSWLTVV.

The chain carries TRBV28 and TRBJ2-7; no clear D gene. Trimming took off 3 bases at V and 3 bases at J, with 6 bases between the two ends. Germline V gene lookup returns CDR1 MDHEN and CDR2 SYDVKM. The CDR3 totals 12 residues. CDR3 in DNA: TGTGCCAGCAGTTTGGGCCTCTACGAGCAGTACTTC. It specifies CASSLGLYEQYF.

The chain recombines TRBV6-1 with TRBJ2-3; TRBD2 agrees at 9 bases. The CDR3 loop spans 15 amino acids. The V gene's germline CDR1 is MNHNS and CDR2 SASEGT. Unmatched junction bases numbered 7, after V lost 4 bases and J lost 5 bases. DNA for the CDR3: TGTGCCAGCAGTGTAGCGGGAGCGCCGGGAGATACGCAGTATTTT. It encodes CASSVAGAPGDTQYF.

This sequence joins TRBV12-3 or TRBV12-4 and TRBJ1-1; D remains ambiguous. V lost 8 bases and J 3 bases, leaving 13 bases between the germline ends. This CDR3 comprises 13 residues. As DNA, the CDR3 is TGTGCCAGCGCTGTAGTTGATTACACTGAAGCTTTCTTT. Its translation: CASAVVDYTEAFF.

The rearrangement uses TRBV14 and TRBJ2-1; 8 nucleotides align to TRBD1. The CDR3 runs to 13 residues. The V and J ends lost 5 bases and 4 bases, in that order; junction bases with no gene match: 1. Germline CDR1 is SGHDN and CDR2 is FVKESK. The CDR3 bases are TGTGCCAGCAGCAGGGACAGGTACAATGAGCAGTTCTTC. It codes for CASSRDRYNEQFF.

The CDR3 spells CATSRGGGSKDEQYF. The CDR3 bases are TGTGCCACCAGCAGAGGGGGCGGGAGTAAGGACGAGCAGTACTTC. V and J are TRBV15 and TRBJ2-7, with 7 bases identical to TRBD2. The trim removed 1 base at V and 5 bases at J, leaving 8 bases unmatched. This CDR3 comprises 15 residues. Germline V gene data show CDR1 as LNHNV and CDR2 as YYDKDF (reference sequence).